Included here is one T cell receptor (beta chain) sequence, with context. This specimen belongs to a study of cytomegalovirus exposure and HLA in healthy donors. The primer mix had 60 Vbeta and 13 Jbeta primers. The data were produced by immunoSEQ multiplex PCR, yet TCRdb's version contains in-frame clones alone and is incomplete. This sample carries under 150,000 clones, around four fifths of them seen once, and the ten largest clones take roughly 1.1%. Sample: PBMCs. This receptor was identified in a boy under 18 in good health and CMV-seronegative.

The CDR3 region is CASEGTASPGEQYF. The CDR3 region has the DNA TGTGCCTCGGAAGGGACAGCCTCGCCGGGGGAGCAGTACTTC. The J gene is TRBJ2-7, the V gene TRBV30; 7 bases map to TRBD1. J was trimmed by 7 bases and V by 7 bases; bases with no gene match: 16. There are 14 residues in the CDR3. Looked up from germline, CDR1 is GTSNPN and CDR2 is SVGIG (reference sequence). The entire variable domain, with the rest obtained from reference TRBV30 and TRBJ2-7, is as follows: SQTIHQWPATLVQPVGSPLSLECTVEGTSNPNLYWYRQAAGRGLQLLFYSVGIGQISSEVPQNLSASRPQDRQFILSSKKLLLSDSGFYLCASEGTASPGEQYFGPGTRLTVT.